This T cell receptor beta chain appears in the sequencing data of a study of CD8+ T cells in alopecia areata. Sample treatment: oral pan-JAK inhibitor, 5-10 mg twice daily. The study, taken as a whole, reports: Scalp sequencing also captures normal skin's resident alphabeta T cells.

With regard to this clone: The antigen is unknown.

Investigators isolated RNA and reverse transcribed it into cDNA to act as the sequencing template. TCRdb's table, derived via immunoSEQ multiplex PCR, lists solely in-frame clones and lacks some. This table has fewer than 250,000 clones, more than 55% appearing once. This TCR was recovered from a human donor with alopecia areata. This specimen consisted of CD4+ T cells sorted from blood, obtained at week 4, from a patient treated with tofacitinib.

CDR3 nucleotides: TGTGCCAGCAGCTTAGCCCGGACAGACAGGGCTCAAGGCTACACCTTC. It yields the protein CASSLARTDRAQGYTF. The rearrangement uses TRBV7-2 and TRBJ1-2, with 7 bases that match TRBD1. Germline V gene data show CDR1 as SGHTA and CDR2 as FQGNSA. The CDR3 is 16 amino acids. V trimming: 0 bases; J trimming: 8 bases; junction bases outside the gene matches: 12.